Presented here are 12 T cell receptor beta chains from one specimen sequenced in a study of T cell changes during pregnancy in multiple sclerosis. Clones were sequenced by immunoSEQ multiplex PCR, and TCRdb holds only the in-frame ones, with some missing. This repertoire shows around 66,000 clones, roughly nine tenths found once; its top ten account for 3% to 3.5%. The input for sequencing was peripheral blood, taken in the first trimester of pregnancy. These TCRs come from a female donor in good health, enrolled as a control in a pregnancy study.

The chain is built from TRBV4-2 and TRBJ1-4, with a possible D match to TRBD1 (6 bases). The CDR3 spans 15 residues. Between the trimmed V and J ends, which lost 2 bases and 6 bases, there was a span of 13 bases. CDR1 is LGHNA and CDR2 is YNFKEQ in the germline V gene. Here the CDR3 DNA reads TGTGCCAGCAGCCAAACCAGGGGAAACTATGAAAAACTGTTTTTT. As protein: CASSQTRGNYEKLFF.

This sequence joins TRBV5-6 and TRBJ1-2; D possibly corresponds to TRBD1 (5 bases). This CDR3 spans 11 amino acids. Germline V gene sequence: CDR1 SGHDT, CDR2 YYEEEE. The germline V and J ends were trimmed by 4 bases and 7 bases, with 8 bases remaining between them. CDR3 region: CASSQGFGYTF. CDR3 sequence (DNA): TGTGCCAGCAGCCAGGGTTTTGGCTACACCTTC.

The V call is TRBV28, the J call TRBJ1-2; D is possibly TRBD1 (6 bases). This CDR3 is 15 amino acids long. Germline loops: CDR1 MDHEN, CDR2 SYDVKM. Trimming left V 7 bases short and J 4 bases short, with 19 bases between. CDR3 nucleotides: TGTGCCAGCACCGCCTCAGACAGGTCTATCTATGGCTACACCTTC. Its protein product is CASTASDRSIYGYTF.

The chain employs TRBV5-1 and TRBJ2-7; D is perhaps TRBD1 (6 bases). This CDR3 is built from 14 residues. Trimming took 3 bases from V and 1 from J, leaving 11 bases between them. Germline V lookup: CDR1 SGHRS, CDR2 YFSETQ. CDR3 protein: CASSYGTPSYEQYF. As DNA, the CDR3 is TGCGCCAGCAGCTACGGGACACCGTCCTACGAGCAGTACTTC. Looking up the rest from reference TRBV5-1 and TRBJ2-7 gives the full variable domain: KAGVTQTPRYLIKTRGQQVTLSCSPISGHRSVSWYQQTPGQGLQFLFEYFSETQRNKGNFPGRFSGRQFSNSRSEMNVSTLELGDSALYLCASSYGTPSYEQYFGPGTRLTVT.

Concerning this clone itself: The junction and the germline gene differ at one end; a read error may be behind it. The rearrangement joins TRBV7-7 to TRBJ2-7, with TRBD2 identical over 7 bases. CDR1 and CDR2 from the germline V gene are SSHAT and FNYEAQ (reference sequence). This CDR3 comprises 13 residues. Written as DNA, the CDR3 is TGTGCTAGCAGCTCCTCGGACGGGAGGGAGCAGTACTTC. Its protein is CASSSSDGREQYF. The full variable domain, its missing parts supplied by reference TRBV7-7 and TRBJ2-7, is GAGVSQSPRYKVTKRGQDVTLRCDPISSHATLYWYQQALGQGPEFLTYFNYEAQPDKSGLPSDRFSAERPEGSISTLTIQRTEQRDSAMYRCASSSSDGREQYFGPGTRLTVT.

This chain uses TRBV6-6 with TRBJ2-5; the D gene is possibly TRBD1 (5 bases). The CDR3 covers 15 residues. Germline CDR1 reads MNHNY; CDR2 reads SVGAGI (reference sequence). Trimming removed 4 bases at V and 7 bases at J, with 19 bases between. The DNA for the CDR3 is TGTGCCAGCAGTTTCCCCCCAGGGCAGGGCGGGACCCAGTACTTC. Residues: CASSFPPGQGGTQYF.

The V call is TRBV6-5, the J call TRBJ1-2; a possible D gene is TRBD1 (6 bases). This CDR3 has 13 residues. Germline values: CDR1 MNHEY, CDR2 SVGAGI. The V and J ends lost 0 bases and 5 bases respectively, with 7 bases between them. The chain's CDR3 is CASSYSRGYGYTF. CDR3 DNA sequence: TGTGCCAGCAGTTACTCTAGGGGGTATGGCTACACCTTC.

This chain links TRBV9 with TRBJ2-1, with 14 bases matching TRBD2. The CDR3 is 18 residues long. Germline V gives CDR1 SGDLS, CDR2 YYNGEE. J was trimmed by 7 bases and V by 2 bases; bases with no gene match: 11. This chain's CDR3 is CASSVRPLTSGRENEQFF. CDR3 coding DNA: TGTGCCAGCAGCGTCCGCCCGCTGACTAGCGGGAGGGAAAATGAGCAGTTCTTC.

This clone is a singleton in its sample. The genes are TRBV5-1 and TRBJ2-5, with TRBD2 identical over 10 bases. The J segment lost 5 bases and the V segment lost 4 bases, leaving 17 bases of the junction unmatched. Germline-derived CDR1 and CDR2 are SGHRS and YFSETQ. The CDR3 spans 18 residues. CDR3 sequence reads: CASSPTGSGGGLGETQYF. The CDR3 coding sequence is TGCGCCAGCAGCCCCACGGGGAGCGGGGGGGGCCTCGGGGAGACCCAGTACTTC.

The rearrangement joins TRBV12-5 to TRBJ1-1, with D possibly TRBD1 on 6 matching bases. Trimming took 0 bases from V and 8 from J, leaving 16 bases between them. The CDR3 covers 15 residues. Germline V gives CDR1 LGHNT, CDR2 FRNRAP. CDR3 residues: CASGLVGGGGREAFF. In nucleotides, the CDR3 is TGTGCTAGTGGTTTGGTAGGGGGGGGCGGTCGGGAAGCTTTCTTT.

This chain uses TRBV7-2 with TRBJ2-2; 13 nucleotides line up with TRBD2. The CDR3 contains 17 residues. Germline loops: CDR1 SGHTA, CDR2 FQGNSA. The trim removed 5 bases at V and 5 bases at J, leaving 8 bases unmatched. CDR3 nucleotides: TGTGCCAGCAGCCGCGGGACTAGCGGGATGTTGACCGGGGAGCTGTTTTTT. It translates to CASSRGTSGMLTGELFF.

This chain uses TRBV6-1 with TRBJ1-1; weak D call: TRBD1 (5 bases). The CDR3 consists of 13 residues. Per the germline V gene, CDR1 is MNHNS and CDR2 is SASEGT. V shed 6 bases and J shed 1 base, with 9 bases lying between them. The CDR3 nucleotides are TGTGCCAGCAGCTTACAGGAGAACACTGAAGCTTTCTTT. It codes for CASSLQENTEAFF.